The 20 T cell receptor beta chains presented below share a single source sample, sequenced in a study of blood T cells in healthy people across ages. A sample-barcoded 5' primer and a J-beta primer mix were used in a second PCR of roughly 6 to 11 cycles. TCRdb analysed the 5' RACE reads with MiXCR anew, one entry per CDR3 protein. This sample has approximately 1.5 million distinct CDR3 sequences, with approximately 43% found just once. Source material: blood. The receptors were sampled from a woman under 30 in good health.

The chain carries TRBV29-1 and TRBJ2-1, with D maybe TRBD2 (6 bases). Germline values: CDR1 SQVTM, CDR2 ANQGSEA. This CDR3 region has 12 residues. Trimming removed 4 bases from V and 6 bases from J, with 10 bases in between. The CDR3 nucleotides are TGCAGCGTTGCGGGGGAGAGCAATGAGCAGTTCTTC. Amino acid sequence: CSVAGESNEQFF.

This clonotype was observed a few times. This chain uses TRBV6-1 with TRBJ2-3, with TRBD1 matching 7 bases. J was trimmed by 3 bases and V by 6 bases; bases with no gene match: 6. The CDR3 spans 14 residues. Per germline, CDR1 MNHNS and CDR2 SASEGT. CDR3: CASRDRLYTDTQYF. The CDR3 nucleotides are TGTGCCAGCAGGGACAGGCTTTATACAGATACGCAGTATTTT.

The chain carries TRBV30 and TRBJ2-3, with D perhaps matching TRBD1 (5 bases). The V and J ends lost 1 base and 3 bases respectively, with 14 bases between them. The germline V gene encodes CDR1 GTSNPN and CDR2 SVGIG (reference sequence). The CDR3 spans 15 residues. CDR3 coding DNA: TGTGCCTGGAGTGGGCAGGGCGCTTGGACAGATACGCAGTATTTT. It encodes CAWSGQGAWTDTQYF.

The J gene is TRBJ1-4, the V gene TRBV20-1, with D tentatively TRBD1 (5 bases). Trimming cost V 2 bases and J 3 bases, with 13 bases left between them. The germline V gene encodes CDR1 DFQATT and CDR2 SNEGSKA (reference sequence). CDR3 length: 15 amino acids. CDR3 nucleotide sequence: TGCAGTGCTAGACCTCGAGGGACCCCTAATGAAAAACTGTTTTTT. Translating gives CSARPRGTPNEKLFF.

This rearrangement joins TRBV7-9 to TRBJ1-1; 9 nucleotides line up with TRBD1. Germline CDR1 reads SEHNR; CDR2 reads FQNEAQ (reference sequence). V lost 5 bases, J lost 6 bases, and 10 bases stayed unmatched. The CDR3 length is 15 residues. This chain's CDR3 is CASSPLRTGVAEAFF. CDR3 DNA sequence: TGTGCCAGCAGCCCCCTCAGGACAGGGGTGGCTGAAGCTTTCTTT.

This chain links TRBV19 with TRBJ2-3; weak D call: TRBD2 (6 bases). Germline CDR1 LNHDA, CDR2 SQIVND (reference sequence). The CDR3 extends over 16 amino acids. Trimming stripped 4 bases from V and 1 base from J, with 15 bases between. Here the CDR3 reads CASSTTGVKGTDTQYF. CDR3 bases: TGTGCCAGTAGTACCACGGGAGTAAAGGGCACAGATACGCAGTATTTT.

V gene TRBV20-1 combines with J gene TRBJ2-7; D not resolved. The CDR3 length is 12 residues. CDR1 is DFQATT, CDR2 SNEGSKA, per germline (reference sequence). Trimming shortened V by 5 bases and J by 4 bases, and 12 bases separated the two germline ends. The CDR3 coding sequence is TGCAGTGCTCGTTACATGAATTACGAGCAGTACTTC. Its protein is CSARYMNYEQYF.

This clonotype has just one count. The junction shows a germline mismatch at one end, possibly a read error. This rearrangement joins TRBV6-5 to TRBJ2-3; 7 nucleotides match TRBD2. CDR1 and CDR2 (germline): MNHEY, SVGAGI. This CDR3 comprises 15 residues. CDR3 sequence (DNA): TGTGCCGGCAGTTACTTTGCGGGGGGCACAGATACGCAGTATTTT. Protein: CAGSYFAGGTDTQYF.

The V call is TRBV25-1, the J call TRBJ1-5, with D unclear. The germline CDR1 and CDR2 sequences are MGHDK and SYGVNS. The CDR3 sequence is 13 residues long. The V end was cut by 4 bases, the J end by 7 bases, with 11 bases between. Here the CDR3 DNA reads TGTGCCAGCAGTGTACGGGGAGGCCAGCCCCAGCATTTT. Protein: CASSVRGGQPQHF.

The chain uses TRBV3-1 and TRBJ2-1; 8 bases fit TRBD2. The V gene's germline CDR1 is LGHDT and CDR2 YNNKEL (reference sequence). The CDR3 is 19 residues long. V lost 0 bases, J lost 6 bases, and 16 bases stayed unmatched. CDR3 sequence reads: CASSQDRFVRREVGNEQFF. The CDR3 DNA follows: TGTGCCAGCAGCCAAGATAGATTTGTCCGGCGGGAGGTAGGCAATGAGCAGTTCTTC.

The chain is built from TRBV12-3 or TRBV12-4 and TRBJ1-1; TRBD1 agrees at 7 bases. The V gene end was trimmed by 6 bases and the J gene end by 5 bases; junction bases not matched to a gene: 9. The CDR3 is made up of 14 amino acids. CDR3 region: CASSRHRGGTEAFF. The CDR3 DNA reads TGTGCCAGCAGCCGCCACAGGGGTGGTACTGAAGCTTTCTTT.

This clonotype turned up a few times. This chain joins TRBV6-5 and TRBJ2-7; TRBD1 matches 8 bases. J was trimmed by 4 bases and V by 1 base; bases with no gene match: 6. Germline V gene sequence: CDR1 MNHEY, CDR2 SVGAGI. This CDR3 spans 15 amino acids. CDR3 sequence reads: CASSYWGTGSYEQYF. Here the CDR3 DNA reads TGTGCCAGCAGTTACTGGGGGACAGGTTCATACGAGCAGTACTTC.

The chain links TRBV3-1 to TRBJ2-1; perhaps TRBD2 as D (6 bases). The CDR3 runs 16 residues. Trimming removed 5 bases from V and 0 bases from J, with 14 bases in between. From germline, CDR1 is LGHDT and CDR2 YNNKEL (reference sequence). The CDR3 sequence is CASSSPGLSSYNEQFF. The CDR3 nucleotides read TGTGCCAGCAGCAGCCCGGGACTGAGCTCCTACAATGAGCAGTTCTTC.

This clonotype appeared once. The V call is TRBV4-3, the J call TRBJ1-2, with 7 bases aligning to TRBD1. This CDR3 has 16 residues. V trimming: 5 bases; J trimming: 2 bases; junction bases outside the gene matches: 11. Germline assignment: CDR1 LGHNA and CDR2 YSLEER. CDR3 DNA sequence: TGCGCCAGCAGCTGTCGACAGGGAGCTGAAAACTATGGCTACACCTTC. Translating it yields CASSCRQGAENYGYTF.

J is TRBJ2-1 and V is TRBV20-1; TRBD2 agrees at 9 bases. The CDR3 is made up of 13 amino acids. V gave up 6 bases and J gave up 6 bases; unmatched junction bases: 6. The V gene's germline CDR1 is DFQATT and CDR2 SNEGSKA (reference sequence). CDR3 DNA sequence: TGCAGTGCCTTAGCGGGAGTGGGCAATGAGCAGTTCTTC. Its protein is CSALAGVGNEQFF.

The chain is built from TRBV12-3 or TRBV12-4 and TRBJ2-1; D not resolved. Trimming removed 4 bases at V and 0 bases at J, with 7 bases between. CDR3 length: 14 amino acids. The CDR3 coding sequence is TGTGCCAGCAGTTCTCCTCGCTCCTACAATGAGCAGTTCTTC. Translated, it gives CASSSPRSYNEQFF.

This clonotype was detected ten times or more. V usage is TRBV4-1 and J usage is TRBJ2-1, with a weak D call TRBD2 (5 bases). V dropped 2 bases and J dropped 5 bases, with 13 bases sitting between them. The CDR3 spans 15 residues. Per germline, CDR1 MGHRA and CDR2 YSYEKL. The CDR3 DNA sequence: TGCGCCAGCAGCCAACAGGCCCCCGGGGACAATGAGCAGTTCTTC. Protein: CASSQQAPGDNEQFF.

This clonotype has at least ten counts. The chain combines TRBV4-3 with TRBJ2-7; D perhaps matches TRBD1 (6 bases). Trimming left V 0 bases short and J 1 base short, with 10 bases between. This CDR3 is built from 15 residues. Germline lookup yields CDR1 LGHNA and CDR2 YSLEER. CDR3 in DNA: TGCGCCAGCAGCCAAGATGGGACAAGATCCTACGAGCAGTACTTC. Its translation: CASSQDGTRSYEQYF.

The V and J genes are TRBV6-2 or TRBV6-3 and TRBJ2-5, with 9 positions matching TRBD1. The CDR3 is 15 amino acids. V shed 4 bases, J shed 7 bases, and the junction held 10 bases outside the gene matches. Germline V gives CDR1 MNHEY, CDR2 SVGEGT. CDR3 in DNA: TGTGCCAGCAGTTTTAACCAGGGACAGGGTGGGACCCAGTACTTC. Translated, it gives CASSFNQGQGGTQYF.

The chain recombines TRBV7-2 with TRBJ2-5, with 8 bases lining up with TRBD2. The CDR3 length is 17 residues. V was clipped by 5 bases and J by 2 bases; unmatched bases: 13. Germline V gene sequence: CDR1 SGHTA, CDR2 FQGNSA. The CDR3 DNA follows: TGTGCCAGCAGCCGTTGGGGCCAGCGGGGGTCACAAGAGACCCAGTACTTC. Protein: CASSRWGQRGSQETQYF. The full variable domain, its missing parts supplied by reference TRBV7-2 and TRBJ2-5, is GAGVSQSPSNKVTEKGKDVELRCDPISGHTALYWYRQSLGQGLEFLIYFQGNSAPDKSGLPSDRFSAERTGGSVSTLTIQRTQQEDSAVYLCASSRWGQRGSQETQYFGPGTRLLVL.